This is a list of T cell receptor beta chains from one sample in a study of Graves' ophthalmopathy and Graves' hyperthyroidism. A single record per CDR3 protein comes from TCRdb applying MiXCR to the multiplex PCR reads. The sample lists some 1.1 million distinct CDR3 sequences, about 35% seen once, with more than 9.5% in the top ten. Sequencing was done on a sample of peripheral blood or thyroid tissue (not recorded which). These receptors all stem from an adult man with Graves' hyperthyroidism. The CDR3 runs from the conserved cysteine through the conserved F or W. The D gene is left open where the match is weak. Where a row states a size, it is once, few, many or the class of an expanded clone; other rows omit it.

cdr3_length	v_call	d_call	clone_size	j_call	cdr3_aa	cdr3_nt
16	TRBV2	TRBD1	-	TRBJ1-1	CASSASLTGGKTEAFF	TGTGCCAGCAGTGCTTCATTAACAGGGGGTAAGACTGAAGCTTTCTTT
13	TRBV20-1	-	many	TRBJ2-5	CSARVPSQETQYF	TGCAGTGCTAGAGTACCGAGCCAAGAGACCCAGTACTTC
12	TRBV20-1	-	many	TRBJ1-1	CSARSGRGEAFF	TGCAGTGCTAGATCAGGTCGCGGTGAAGCTTTCTTT
16	TRBV24-1	TRBD1	once	TRBJ2-3	CATSEYDRGASDTQYF	TGTGCCACCAGTGAATACGACAGGGGAGCCTCAGATACGCAGTATTTT
11	TRBV20-1	-	few	TRBJ1-2	CSASSGDGYTF	TGCAGTGCTAGCTCTGGGGACGGCTACACCTTC
13	TRBV7-2	-	few	TRBJ2-7	CASSYPVHYEQYF	TGTGCCAGCAGCTACCCGGTGCACTACGAGCAGTACTTC
15	TRBV2	TRBD1	many	TRBJ1-5	CASSGDRMGNQPQHF	TGTGCCAGCAGTGGGGACAGAATGGGCAATCAGCCCCAGCATTTT
15	TRBV5-8	TRBD1	-	TRBJ1-2	CASSRARDRGVGYTF	TGTGCCAGCAGCCGAGCAAGAGACAGGGGTGTTGGCTACACCTTC
14	TRBV5-1	-	few	TRBJ1-4	CASSFTATNEKLFF	TGCGCCAGCAGCTTTACGGCAACTAATGAAAAACTGTTTTTT
16	TRBV11-2	-	few	TRBJ1-2	CASSFPWTVRPYGYTF	TGTGCCAGCAGCTTCCCCTGGACAGTTCGTCCTTATGGCTACACCTTC
15	TRBV7-9	TRBD1	-	TRBJ1-6	CASSLAPKQGSPLHF	TGTGCCAGCAGCTTGGCCCCTAAACAGGGGTCACCCCTCCACTTT
14	TRBV10-3	-	-	TRBJ1-3	CAISGSSSGNTIYF	TGTGCCATCAGTGGGTCCTCCTCTGGAAACACCATATATTTT
17	TRBV4-3	-	many	TRBJ2-6	CASSLVPLESGANVLTF	TGCGCCAGCAGCCTAGTTCCACTGGAGTCTGGGGCCAACGTCCTGACTTTC
15	TRBV7-9	TRBD1	-	TRBJ2-5	CASSLVAQGKRFAYF	TGTGCCAGCAGCTTAGTGGCACAGGGGAAGAGATTTGCGTACTTC
11	TRBV29-1	-	-	TRBJ1-2	CSAAARGGYTF	TGCAGCGCCGCCGCGCGGGGTGGCTACACCTTC
11	TRBV10-3	-	many	TRBJ1-2	CAILPVAGYTF	TGTGCCATCCTCCCGGTGGCTGGCTACACCTTC
15	TRBV12-3/TRBV12-4	TRBD1	-	TRBJ1-2	CASSPDRGPYYGYTF	TGTGCCAGCAGTCCAGACAGGGGGCCGTACTATGGCTACACCTTC
13	TRBV5-1	-	-	TRBJ2-7	CASSEPQNYEQYF	TGCGCCAGCAGCGAACCTCAGAACTACGAGCAGTACTTC
15	TRBV29-1	TRBD2	-	TRBJ2-5	CSVDGLAGGPKTQYF	TGCAGCGTTGACGGACTAGCGGGAGGGCCGAAGACCCAGTACTTC
16	TRBV12-3/TRBV12-4	TRBD1	many	TRBJ1-1	CASSLAGQGAGTEAFF	TGTGCCAGCAGCCTCGCGGGACAGGGGGCTGGTACTGAAGCTTTCTTT
13	TRBV7-3	TRBD1	few	TRBJ2-7	CASSSDRHSEQYF	TGTGCCAGCAGCTCGGACAGGCATTCCGAGCAGTACTTC
15	TRBV7-2	-	-	TRBJ2-7	CANSPGLWGKYEQYF	TGTGCCAACAGCCCGGGGTTGTGGGGGAAGTACGAGCAGTACTTC